Below, one T cell receptor (beta chain) is given with its context. This specimen comes from a study of blood T cell repertoires in COVID-19. This CDR3 is 16 amino acids long. Assay used: immunoSEQ multiplex PCR; TCRdb lists only in-frame clones, some missing. The sample gives 300,000 to 350,000 clones, 87% of which show up once; 6% to 7% is in the top ten. The source is a woman in her fifties or sixties with COVID-19, enrolled during active disease. The chain uses TRBV21-1 and TRBJ1-3. TRBV21-1 is shown as a pseudogene. What was sequenced was peripheral blood. This chain's CDR3 is CASSKPAGGPGNTIYF. The DNA for the CDR3 is TGTGCCAGCAGCAAACCGGCGGGAGGACCTGGAAACACCATATATTTT.